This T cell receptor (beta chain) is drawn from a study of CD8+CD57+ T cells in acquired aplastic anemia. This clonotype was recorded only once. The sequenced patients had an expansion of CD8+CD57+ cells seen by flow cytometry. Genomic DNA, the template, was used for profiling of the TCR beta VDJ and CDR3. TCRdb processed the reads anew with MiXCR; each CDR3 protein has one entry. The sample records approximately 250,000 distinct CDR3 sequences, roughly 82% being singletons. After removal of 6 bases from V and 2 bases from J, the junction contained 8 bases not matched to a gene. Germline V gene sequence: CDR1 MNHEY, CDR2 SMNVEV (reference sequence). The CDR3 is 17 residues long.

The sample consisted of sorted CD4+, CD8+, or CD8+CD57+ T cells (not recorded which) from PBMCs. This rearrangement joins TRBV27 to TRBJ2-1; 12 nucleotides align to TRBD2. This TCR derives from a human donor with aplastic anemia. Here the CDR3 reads CASRQGLAGATYNEQFF. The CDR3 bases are TGTGCCAGCAGACAGGGACTAGCGGGTGCAACCTACAATGAGCAGTTCTTC.